A selection of T cell receptor beta chains follows, all from one sample in a study of blood T cell repertoires in COVID-19. Method: immunoSEQ multiplex PCR; TCRdb's copy keeps in-frame clones and lacks some. The data show hundreds of thousands of clones, 85% to 90% seen once. Sequenced input: peripheral blood. These receptors were obtained from a human donor in a cohort sampled during active COVID-19. Both conserved end residues are trimmed from each CDR3. Each record gives: J gene, D gene, V gene, CDR3 protein. D genes are given only for firm matches.

J gene: TRBJ1-3
D gene: NA
V gene: TRBV28
CDR3 protein: ASSDRTAIY

J gene: TRBJ1-6
D gene: TRBD1
V gene: TRBV27
CDR3 protein: ASSPRQGTNSPLH

J gene: TRBJ2-3
D gene: NA
V gene: TRBV28
CDR3 protein: ASSIIQWGGGTDTQY

J gene: TRBJ2-1
D gene: NA
V gene: TRBV2
CDR3 protein: ASSTQGSLNNEQF

J gene: TRBJ1-1
D gene: NA
V gene: TRBV4-1
CDR3 protein: ASSQEAAHYLLNTEAF

J gene: TRBJ1-2
D gene: NA
V gene: TRBV5-4
CDR3 protein: ASSLQVEKSGYT

J gene: TRBJ2-7
D gene: NA
V gene: TRBV6-2/TRBV6-3
CDR3 protein: ASSSLIQRGSYEQY

J gene: TRBJ2-5
D gene: NA
V gene: TRBV11-2
CDR3 protein: ASSLFTMGGGETQY

J gene: TRBJ2-3
D gene: TRBD2
V gene: TRBV30
CDR3 protein: AWTRTRPDTQY

J gene: TRBJ2-5
D gene: TRBD2
V gene: TRBV6-5
CDR3 protein: ASSSMGLAGETQY

J gene: TRBJ2-4
D gene: NA
V gene: TRBV3-1/TRBV3-2
CDR3 protein: ASSLLGAAKNIQY

J gene: TRBJ1-1
D gene: NA
V gene: TRBV7-8
CDR3 protein: ASSRRGNTEAF

J gene: TRBJ1-5
D gene: NA
V gene: TRBV18
CDR3 protein: ASSPKGVDGNQPQH

J gene: TRBJ1-5
D gene: NA
V gene: TRBV6-1
CDR3 protein: ASSVDISQPQH

J gene: TRBJ1-3
D gene: TRBD1
V gene: TRBV7-7
CDR3 protein: ASSQDRGTGNTIY

J gene: TRBJ2-1
D gene: TRBD2
V gene: TRBV14
CDR3 protein: ASSPTSGAYNEQF

J gene: TRBJ2-2
D gene: TRBD2
V gene: TRBV6-1
CDR3 protein: ASSEVASGRGGGELF

J gene: TRBJ2-1
D gene: NA
V gene: TRBV7-2
CDR3 protein: ASSTRQSQQF

J gene: TRBJ2-7
D gene: TRBD2
V gene: TRBV7-6
CDR3 protein: ASSAREGNYEQY

J gene: TRBJ1-1
D gene: NA
V gene: TRBV11-2
CDR3 protein: ASSLEGSARSPGRGTEAF

J gene: TRBJ2-1
D gene: TRBD2
V gene: TRBV9
CDR3 protein: ASSVGTSGRANEQF

J gene: TRBJ2-3
D gene: TRBD2
V gene: TRBV3-1/TRBV3-2
CDR3 protein: ASSQVPPGTSGRNTDTQY

J gene: TRBJ2-2
D gene: TRBD2
V gene: TRBV19
CDR3 protein: ASSLRRGRYGELF

J gene: TRBJ1-1
D gene: NA
V gene: TRBV2
CDR3 protein: ASNTQGALNTEAF

J gene: TRBJ2-3
D gene: TRBD2
V gene: TRBV5-1
CDR3 protein: ASSRIPGTSGIIRLY

J gene: TRBJ1-1
D gene: NA
V gene: TRBV18
CDR3 protein: ASSHGRGRTEAF

J gene: TRBJ2-5
D gene: NA
V gene: TRBV19
CDR3 protein: ASSGAETQY

J gene: TRBJ2-1
D gene: TRBD2
V gene: TRBV7-2
CDR3 protein: ASSPRTSGSYYEQF

J gene: TRBJ2-5
D gene: NA
V gene: TRBV9
CDR3 protein: ASSVEQYQETQY

J gene: TRBJ2-2
D gene: TRBD1
V gene: TRBV24-1
CDR3 protein: ATSDPYRGVRGELF

J gene: TRBJ2-2
D gene: TRBD1
V gene: TRBV6-5
CDR3 protein: ASRLGQGSTGELF

J gene: TRBJ2-3
D gene: TRBD2
V gene: TRBV30
CDR3 protein: ARGLGTDTQY

J gene: TRBJ2-7
D gene: TRBD2
V gene: TRBV6-5
CDR3 protein: ASKNLGGGREQY

J gene: TRBJ1-6
D gene: TRBD1
V gene: TRBV7-2
CDR3 protein: ASKLQGGIYNSPLH

J gene: TRBJ2-2
D gene: TRBD2
V gene: TRBV4-2
CDR3 protein: ASSQGGLAGVEWTGELF

J gene: TRBJ1-1
D gene: TRBD1
V gene: TRBV27
CDR3 protein: ATHREGAGNTEAF

J gene: TRBJ1-6
D gene: TRBD1
V gene: TRBV19
CDR3 protein: ASSMGSRGQYNSPLH

J gene: TRBJ1-1
D gene: TRBD1
V gene: TRBV12-5
CDR3 protein: ASGMRGQGRTEAF